The clone carrying this T cell receptor beta chain showed up just once. Antigen: not known. This CDR3 is 13 amino acids long. CDR1 and CDR2 from the germline V gene are SNHLY and FYNNEI. V lost 7 bases and J lost 2, with 12 bases in between. TCRalpha and TCRbeta libraries used 5'RACE with constant-segment primers and UMIs. A single record per CDR3 protein comes from TCRdb applying MiXCR to the 5' RACE reads. The table records about 320,000 distinct CDR3 sequences, roughly 13% of them present only once. This record comes from a study of T-cell memory formation after mild COVID-19. Study-wide results and limits: A second wave expanding day 15 to 37 was CD4+-biased; contracting clones were balanced. Contracting CD4+ clones lay largely in CM and EM, with CD8+ ones residing in EMRA. Researchers found some responding clones in pre-infection memory, a sign that cross-reactive memory joined.

This clonotype was sampled from a man between 18 and 35 years old who had mild COVID-19 (a few samples of this study predate the infection). Cell type and time point are not known. The chain is built from TRBV2 and TRBJ2-7, with D maybe TRBD1 (6 bases). The specimen sequenced was PBMCs or a T cell subset sorted from them (not recorded which). The CDR3 spells CASNYGTTYEQYF. DNA of the CDR3: TGTGCCAGCAACTACGGGACAACCTACGAGCAGTACTTC.